Shown below are 10 T cell receptor gamma chains from a single sample sequenced in a study of intestinal T cells in coeliac disease. Each case's genomic DNA was extracted from ten roughly 5.2-µm formalin-fixed paraffin-embedded scrolls. TRG repertoires were amplified with LymphoTrack primers from about 200 ng of biopsy DNA. TCRdb reprocessed the multiplex PCR reads through CATT. The sample contains hundreds of gamma-chain clones, roughly half of which appear only once. Material for sequencing was a duodenal biopsy. The receptors were sampled from a human donor with celiac disease.

Turning to this clone: This may be a read error, as it is one base from a much larger clone. Additional DNA sequences in this sample encode the identical CDR3. This chain connects TRGV9 to TRGJ1 or TRGJ2. Germline CDR1 GITISATS, CDR2 ISYDGTV (reference sequence). This CDR3 is 13 amino acids long. The CDR3 DNA reads TGCGCCTTGTGGGAGGGAAATTATTATAAGAAACTCTTT. Translation: CALWEGNYYKKLF.

In this sample, this clone turned up a few times. The junction does not match germline at one end; this may be a read error. The V and J genes are TRGV9 and TRGJ1 or TRGJ2. Germline CDR1 and CDR2: GITISATS and ISYDGTV (reference sequence). This CDR3 has 12 amino acids. The CDR3 region has the DNA TGTACCTTGTGGGAGGTGCGGTATAAGAAACTCTTT. It translates to CTLWEVRYKKLF.

The CDR3 DNA follows: TGTGCTTGTGGGGAGTGGTTCAAGATATTT. This sequence encodes CACGEWFKIF. V gene TRGV9 combines with J gene TRGJP1. The CDR3 consists of 10 residues. Germline V CDR1 and CDR2: GITISATS, ISYDGTV (reference sequence).

This chain uses TRGV3 with TRGJ1 or TRGJ2. V shed 3 bases, J shed 0 bases, and the junction held 2 bases outside the gene matches. CDR1 VTNTFY and CDR2 YDVSTARD come from the germline V gene (reference sequence). CDR3 length: 13 residues. CDR3 bases: TGTGCCACCTGGGACGGGAATTATTATAAGAAACTCTTT. It yields the protein CATWDGNYYKKLF.

This clone showed up just a few times. The junction and the germline gene differ at one end; a read error may be behind it. The gene calls are TRGV3 and TRGJ1 or TRGJ2. CDR1 is VTNTFY and CDR2 is YDVSTARD in the germline V gene (reference sequence). The CDR3 length is 11 residues. The CDR3 nucleotides are TGTGCCACCTGGGGCAGGCCTGAGAAACTCTTT. Translating gives CATWGRPEKLF.

J is TRGJP1 and V is TRGV8. Trimming at V came to 3 bases and at J to 4 bases, leaving 47 bases not matched to a gene. The CDR3 is 28 residues long. The germline V gene encodes CDR1 VENAVY and CDR2 YDSYNSRV. The CDR3 is CATWDFFPGSQKGVITHWRYSTGWFKIF. The CDR3 DNA sequence: TGTGCCACCTGGGATTTCTTCCCCGGGTCTCAAAAAGGGGTGATAACTCATTGGCGGTATAGCACTGGTTGGTTCAAGATATTT.

This clone has more than one count but fewer than ten. A much more abundant neighbour one base away suggests this may be a read error. The gene calls are TRGV9 and TRGJ1 or TRGJ2. The CDR3 is 13 amino acids. Germline V CDR1 and CDR2: GITISATS, ISYDGTV (reference sequence). The DNA of the CDR3 is TGTGCTTTGTGGGAGGGAAATTATTATAAGAAACTCTTT. This codes for CALWEGNYYKKLF.

Judged by abundance, this clone is large. The rearrangement links TRGV8 to TRGJ1 or TRGJ2. The CDR3 extends over 13 amino acids. The V and J ends lost 0 bases and 7 bases, in that order; junction bases with no gene match: 6. CDR1 and CDR2 (germline): VENAVY, YDSYNSRV. The CDR3 region is CATWDRQGYKKLF. The CDR3 coding sequence is TGTGCCACCTGGGATAGGCAAGGATATAAGAAACTCTTT.

This clone is termed large. CDR3 in amino acids: CATWDGPWYKKLF. For the CDR3, the DNA is TGTGCCACCTGGGACGGGCCGTGGTATAAGAAACTCTTT. The gene calls are TRGV2 and TRGJ1 or TRGJ2. The germline V gene has CDR1 EGSNGY and CDR2 YDSYNSKV. The CDR3 extends over 13 amino acids. The V segment lost 0 bases and the J segment 7 bases; nucleotides outside the gene matches: 6.

CDR3 sequence: CAPGIGGEKLF. CDR3 coding DNA: TGTGCACCTGGGATAGGGGGGGAGAAACTCTTT. The chain employs TRGV8 and TRGJ1 or TRGJ2. This CDR3 comprises 11 residues. Germline V gives CDR1 VENAVY, CDR2 YDSYNSRV.